This TCR beta chain was obtained from a study of shared clonotypes between healthy human individuals. Study-wide results and limits: Inspection by rarefaction showed sorted-subset sequencing to be incomplete despite large depth. Blood was the only sampled material, and tissue repertoires likely differ.

A word on this clone: As yet, its antigen is unknown.

Germline V gene sequence: CDR1 SGHDT, CDR2 YYEEEE. Trimming cost V 5 bases and J 2 bases, with 15 bases left between them. The CDR3 covers 15 residues. Clones were read by immunoSEQ multiplex PCR, and TCRdb kept only the in-frame ones, dropping some. Of about 1 million clones in the sample, roughly 70% are singletons; the top ten hold approximately 1.5%. The chain couples TRBV5-6 to TRBJ2-3, with D unclear. The TCR originated in a man aged 18 to 30 in good health. The sample was memory CD4+ T cells sorted from blood. Subset described: CD45RA-negative fraction. This CDR3 reads CASRFLRAHTDTQYF. CDR3 DNA sequence: TGTGCCAGCAGGTTCCTCCGGGCCCACACAGATACGCAGTATTTT.